This TCR beta chain was obtained from a study of T cells in Graves' hyperthyroidism and ophthalmopathy. This clonotype was found many times. Authors of the study amplified TCR beta CDR3 regions from RNA transcripts. The HTBI primer set was used in a first-round RT-PCR of the TCR CDR3. TCRdb called the multiplex PCR reads again in MiXCR, with one record for every CDR3 protein. The sample lists 500,000 to 600,000 distinct CDR3 sequences, 20% occurring once. Clinical Activity Scores of at least 3, NOSPECS grades of at least 4 and durations under 3 months characterized ophthalmopathy patients. Exclusions: uncontrolled infection, other autoimmune disease, pregnancy, lactation. The CDR3 loop spans 12 amino acids. Germline CDR1 is DFQATT and CDR2 is SNEGSKA (reference sequence). The V and J ends lost 3 bases and 4 bases respectively, with 10 bases between them.

The J gene is TRBJ2-7, the V gene TRBV20-1; TRBD2 might be the D (5 bases). This sequence originates from a man in his forties with Graves' ophthalmopathy. What was sequenced was blood. CDR3 sequence: CSASGIKYEQYF. As DNA, the CDR3 is TGCAGTGCTAGCGGGATTAAATACGAGCAGTACTTC.